The 20 T cell receptor beta chains below all came from one sample that was sequenced in a study of T-cell memory formation after mild COVID-19. One entry per CDR3 protein results from TCRdb running MiXCR on the 5' RACE reads. This sample has roughly 170,000 distinct CDR3 sequences, with less than 20% found just once. Source material: PBMCs or a T cell subset sorted from them (not recorded which). These receptor sequences come from a man aged 18 to 29 who had mild COVID-19 (a few samples of this study predate the infection). Cell type and time point are not known.

The chain recombines TRBV10-3 with TRBJ2-1; perhaps TRBD2 as D (5 bases). This CDR3 region has 14 residues. Germline-derived CDR1 and CDR2 are ENHRY and SYGVKD. The V and J ends lost 3 bases and 1 base respectively, with 7 bases between them. The CDR3 DNA follows: TGTGCCATCAGTGAACGGGAATCCTACAATGAGCAGTTCTTC. Translation gives CAISERESYNEQFF.

Concerning this clonotype: With a much larger clone just one base away, this may be a read error. The J gene is TRBJ2-1, the V gene TRBV4-1, with a tentative D call TRBD2 (6 bases). Germline V CDR1 and CDR2: MGHRA, YSYEKL. The CDR3 is made up of 14 amino acids. CDR3 sequence reads: CDSSVGGVYNEQFF. The CDR3 DNA reads as TGCGACAGCAGCGTCGGGGGAGTCTACAATGAGCAGTTCTTC.

This clonotype was seen more than once but under ten times. The V gene is TRBV28, the J gene TRBJ1-2; unclear D gene. Trimming took off 1 base at V and 7 bases at J, with 4 bases between the two ends. This CDR3 spans 11 amino acids. CDR1 is MDHEN and CDR2 is SYDVKM in the germline V gene. The CDR3 coding sequence is TGTGCCAGCAGTTTATTCGGTGGCTACACCTTC. As protein: CASSLFGGYTF.

This clonotype was seen repeatedly, ten times or more. This chain links TRBV4-3 with TRBJ1-1; D unclear. The length of the CDR3 is 13 residues. Germline CDR1 is LGHNA and CDR2 is YSLEER. Trimming left V 4 bases short and J 3 bases short, with 9 bases between. The DNA for the CDR3 is TGCGCCAGCAGCCGAGCATTTGACACTGAAGCTTTCTTT. Translation: CASSRAFDTEAFF.

This clonotype was counted between two and nine times. This chain connects TRBV5-1 to TRBJ1-6; D is undetermined. This CDR3 has 14 residues. Trimming shortened V by 5 bases and J by 8 bases, and 14 bases separated the two germline ends. The V gene's germline CDR1 is SGHRS and CDR2 YFSETQ. The CDR3 spells CASRGSPVDSPLHF. The CDR3 nucleotides read TGCGCCAGCAGAGGGTCTCCAGTAGATTCACCCCTCCACTTT.

In this sample, this clonotype turned up many times. The chain recombines TRBV7-2 with TRBJ1-5; no definite D call. The CDR3 loop spans 15 amino acids. The ends were cut back, 1 base at V and 1 base at J, with 8 bases in the middle. The germline gives CDR1 SGHTA, CDR2 FQGNSA. The CDR3 region has the DNA TGTGCCAGCAGCTTAGTTGGCCAGAGCAATCAGCCCCAGCATTTT. The encoded protein is CASSLVGQSNQPQHF.

The chain joins TRBV7-2 to TRBJ1-2; possible D gene TRBD1, 5 bases. The CDR3 is 14 residues long. Germline V gene data show CDR1 as SGHTA and CDR2 as FQGNSA. Between the trimmed V and J ends, which lost 2 bases and 5 bases, there was a span of 12 bases. CDR3 in amino acids: CASSLPGTLYGYTF. Here the CDR3 DNA reads TGTGCCAGCAGCTTACCCGGGACCCTTTATGGCTACACCTTC.

This clonotype was seen a handful of times. The J gene is TRBJ2-7, the V gene TRBV6-5; D possibly matches TRBD1 or TRBD2 (6 bases each). V lost 5 bases and J 6 bases, leaving 14 bases between the germline ends. Germline loops: CDR1 MNHEY, CDR2 SVGAGI. The length of the CDR3 is 13 residues. CDR3 in DNA: TGTGCCAGCAGTCAGGTAGGGGGGAGCGAGCAGTACTTC. Translation: CASSQVGGSEQYF.

This clonotype was counted between two and nine times. This sequence joins TRBV7-8 and TRBJ1-2, with TRBD1 identical over 10 bases. The CDR3 is made up of 15 amino acids. V dropped 3 bases and J dropped 8; count of bases not matched to a gene: 9. Looked up from germline, CDR1 is SGHVS and CDR2 is FQNEAQ. The CDR3 region is CASSFSGRTGGGYTF. The CDR3 DNA reads TGTGCCAGCAGCTTTAGTGGGAGGACAGGGGGAGGCTACACCTTC.

V gene TRBV29-1 combines with J gene TRBJ1-3; D remains unclear. Germline CDR1 and CDR2: SQVTM and ANQGSEA. The CDR3 is 13 residues long. The ends were cut back, 6 bases at V and 0 bases at J, with 9 bases in the middle. The chain's CDR3 is CSVGGSSGNTIYF. The CDR3 nucleotides read TGCAGCGTGGGAGGGAGCTCTGGAAACACCATATATTTT.

The J gene is TRBJ2-7, the V gene TRBV7-2; maybe TRBD2 (5 bases). The CDR3 loop spans 14 amino acids. Per the germline V gene, CDR1 is SGHTA and CDR2 is FQGNSA. V was clipped by 5 bases and J by 4 bases, with 15 bases between them. CDR3 loop: CASSLRREIYEQYF. In DNA form, the CDR3 reads TGTGCCAGCAGCCTCCGACGGGAAATATACGAGCAGTACTTC.

This clonotype has more than one count but fewer than ten. The chain uses TRBV5-1 and TRBJ2-7; D not resolved. Trimming shortened V by 0 bases and J by 5 bases, and 9 bases separated the two germline ends. The CDR3 length is 13 residues. Germline values: CDR1 SGHRS, CDR2 YFSETQ. Here the CDR3 reads CASSLAPVDEQYF. The CDR3 region has the DNA TGCGCCAGCAGCTTGGCCCCGGTCGACGAGCAGTACTTC.

The CDR3 loop reads CASSPIQVYEQYF. CDR3 DNA sequence: TGTGCCAGCAGTCCCATACAGGTCTACGAGCAGTACTTC. The chain couples TRBV6-2 or TRBV6-3 to TRBJ2-7, with a weak D call TRBD1 (5 bases). The CDR3 loop spans 13 amino acids. The germline V gene has CDR1 MNHEY and CDR2 SVGEGT. The germline V and J ends were trimmed by 5 bases and 3 bases, with 11 bases remaining between them.

This clonotype was observed a few times. This chain joins TRBV6-6 and TRBJ1-2, with 8 bases lining up with TRBD1. This CDR3 has 15 residues. The V gene end was trimmed by 6 bases and the J gene end by 6 bases; junction bases not matched to a gene: 12. CDR1 is MNHNY and CDR2 is SVGAGI in the germline V gene (reference sequence). The CDR3 sequence is CASRLDRADGDGYTF. The CDR3 region has the DNA TGTGCCAGCAGATTGGACAGGGCCGATGGGGATGGCTACACCTTC.

The chain combines TRBV20-1 with TRBJ2-2; 9 bases map to TRBD1. The CDR3 totals 16 residues. With V trimmed by 0 bases and J by 1 base, 3 bases remained unmatched. Germline loops: CDR1 DFQATT, CDR2 SNEGSKA (reference sequence). The CDR3 is CSARDRTGVNTGELFF. In nucleotides, the CDR3 is TGCAGTGCTAGAGATCGGACAGGGGTGAACACCGGGGAGCTGTTTTTT.

This rearrangement joins TRBV7-9 to TRBJ2-5, with D possibly TRBD2 on 6 matching bases. V lost 5 bases to trimming and J lost 1 base, with 17 bases between them. The germline gives CDR1 SEHNR, CDR2 FQNEAQ (reference sequence). There are 16 residues in the CDR3. For the CDR3, the DNA is TGTGCCAGCAGCGCCGCCCGGGACTGGGGCCAAGAGACCCAGTACTTC. Translation gives CASSAARDWGQETQYF.

This clonotype was counted only a few times. The rearrangement joins TRBV4-1 to TRBJ2-1; tentative D call: TRBD1 (5 bases). The CDR3 has 13 residues. CDR1 is MGHRA and CDR2 is YSYEKL in the germline V gene. The germline V and J ends were trimmed by 2 bases and 8 bases, with 10 bases remaining between them. The CDR3 here is CASSQRQFDEQFF. Written as DNA, the CDR3 is TGCGCCAGCAGCCAACGACAGTTTGATGAGCAGTTCTTC.

This clonotype has more than one count but fewer than ten. The chain is built from TRBV5-1 and TRBJ2-5, with D perhaps assigned TRBD1 or TRBD2 (6 bases each). The germline CDR1 and CDR2 sequences are SGHRS and YFSETQ. The CDR3 runs 14 residues. Trimming left V 4 bases short and J 4 bases short, with 14 bases between. The CDR3 loop is CASSPGAVSETQYF. The CDR3 bases are TGCGCCAGCAGCCCGGGGGCGGTCTCAGAGACCCAGTACTTC.

This chain joins TRBV4-3 and TRBJ2-7; D remains unclear. The length of the CDR3 is 14 residues. V was pared by 1 base and J by 3 bases, with 10 bases between. Per the germline V gene, CDR1 is LGHNA and CDR2 is YSLEER. The CDR3 reads CASSQADTGYEQYF. CDR3 nucleotides: TGCGCCAGCAGCCAAGCCGATACGGGCTACGAGCAGTACTTC.

This rearrangement joins TRBV20-1 to TRBJ2-1; TRBD2 might be the D (5 bases). Looked up from germline, CDR1 is DFQATT and CDR2 is SNEGSKA (reference sequence). V was shortened by 2 bases and J by 10 bases, with 9 bases between the two germline ends. This CDR3 region has 11 residues. The CDR3 region is CSARTRDEQFF. The CDR3 region has the DNA TGCAGTGCTAGAACTAGAGACGAGCAGTTCTTC.